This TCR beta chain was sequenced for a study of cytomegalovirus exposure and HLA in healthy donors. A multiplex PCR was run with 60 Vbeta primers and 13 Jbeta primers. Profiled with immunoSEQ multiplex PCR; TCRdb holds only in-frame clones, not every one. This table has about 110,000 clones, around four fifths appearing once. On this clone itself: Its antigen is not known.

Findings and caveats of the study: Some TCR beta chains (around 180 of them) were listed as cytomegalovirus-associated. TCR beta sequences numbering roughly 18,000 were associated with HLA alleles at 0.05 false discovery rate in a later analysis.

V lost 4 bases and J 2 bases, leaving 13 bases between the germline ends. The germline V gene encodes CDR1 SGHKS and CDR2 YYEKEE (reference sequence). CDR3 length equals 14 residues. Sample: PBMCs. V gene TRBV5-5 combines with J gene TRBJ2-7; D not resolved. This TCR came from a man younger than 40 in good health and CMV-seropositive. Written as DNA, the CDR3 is TGTGCCAGCAGCCCTCCCTCGAGCGCCTACGAGCAGTACTTC. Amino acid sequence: CASSPPSSAYEQYF.